This entry is about one TCR beta chain. There is no known antigen for this receptor. Base qualities are not at hand, and no much larger clone is one base apart. The collaborating institutions used their own protocols to collect whole blood in K2EDTA tubes. Collaborator samples were shipped for TCRbeta analysis as frozen whole blood, isolated PBMCs, or DNA extracted from either sample type. This entry belongs to a study of blood T cell repertoires in COVID-19 (dated by TCRdb to 2020 to 2022). Broadly, across the study: Samples covering the acute and convalescent phases of COVID-19 were provided by collaborators in the United States, Italy and Spain. The prospective study material was composed of cDNA or gDNA derived from T cells, B-cell-depleted T cells, or PBMCs. Deeply sampled blood TCRbeta repertoires from subjects exposed to, actively infected with, or recovered from COVID-19 were included in the dataset. The repertoires were made available in a free public database intended to serve as a resource for research on the immune response to SARS-CoV-2. Samples were obtained from the ongoing ImmuneRACE study (first 160 participants) and from 1,254 subjects provided by 6 global collaborators. Sample metadata almost always included a de-identified subject ID, COVID-19 status, age in years and sex. Where HLA class I and class II types were available, the types were taken from metadata supplied by the sample provider, not from assay-based typing.

V and J lose 6 bases and 7 bases, and a span of 21 bases separates them. The germline V gene (reference sequence) gives CDR1 as LNHDA and CDR2 as SQIVND. The CDR3 spans 15 residues, from the cysteine through the phenylalanine. The entry retains the CDR3 DNA only, 45 bases that are in frame from base 1. General conclusions and limits of the study: The quantity of clinical and demographic metadata differed by source and by participant and was supplied without curation.

The immunoSEQ Assay, a bias-controlled multiplex PCR, was used to amplify TCRbeta CDR3 regions from genomic DNA. The paper's processing steps were these. Within the assay, amplification of reference gene primers was used to estimate how many nucleated cells each sample contained. Sequence reads were collapsed and filtered to measure the absolute abundance of every unique TCRbeta CDR3 rearrangement. For each sample, productive Simpson clonality was calculated as the square root of Simpson's diversity index across productive rearrangements. TCRdb stores this immuneACCESS table with in-frame sequences only. Part of the clones is absent; in the studies checked, under half of the shortfall reflects unresolved V genes, and no reason is known for the rest. V and J calls and clone size follow that table, whereas D and trimming were derived from the DNA. The sample table shows some 69,000 clones, and approximately 80% are seen once. 20% of the sample rests with the top ten.

The sample was peripheral blood. This receptor was identified in a woman in her sixties or seventies with acute or convalescent COVID-19. The chain was built from TRBV19 and TRBJ1-2; TRBD1 could be the D gene, as 5 bases match. The bases are TGTGCCAGTAGCTTCATTGGGAGGGGCGAGGCTGGCTACACCTTC. This encodes CASSFIGRGEAGYTF.